This TCR beta chain was sequenced in a study of Ad26.COV2.S vaccination and SARS-CoV-2 variants (dated by TCRdb to the early 2020s). For the study in its entirety: Donors in the vaccine arm were drawn from COV1001, a multicentre, randomized, double-blind, placebo-controlled phase I-IIa trial testing Ad26.COV2.S in healthy adults. Throughout the experiments and outcome assessment, investigators stayed blinded to trial group allocation. A total of around 32 samples were included in the TCR-sequenced set, comprising about 20 Ad26.COV2.S vaccine recipients, 5 placebo recipients and 8 SARS-CoV-2 convalescent individuals. TCRbeta repertoire sequencing was used to assess the specificity and breadth of SARS-CoV-2-reactive T cell receptors after Ad26.COV2.S vaccination. Trial participants were randomized into five groups of five: low-dose or high-dose Ad26.COV2.S given once or twice, or placebo on both occasions. Ad26.COV2.S was given intramuscularly at 5x10^10 or 1x10^11 viral particles, as a single shot or as two shots 56 days apart.

The immunoSEQ Assay was the method used to sequence TCRbeta CDR3 regions. After extraction, genomic DNA underwent amplification by bias-controlled multiplex PCR, followed by high-throughput sequencing. The paper's data handling went like this. To quantify the absolute abundance of every unique TCRbeta CDR3 region, sequences were collapsed and filtered. Usable DNA was measured by amplifying reference genes present in all nucleated cells, and TCRbeta template counts were normalized to that usable DNA to estimate T cell fraction. Repertoire TCRs were annotated as SARS-CoV-2-specific by exact matching of V gene, CDR3 amino acid sequence and J gene to a known reactive TCR set. The reference SARS-CoV-2 TCR set was obtained from MIRA and was filtered for enrichment in COVID-19-positive ImmuneCODE repertoires, whereby public or cross-reactive TCRs were removed. Drawing on the MIRA antigens, annotated TCRs were analysed further at the level of specific ORF or position within ORF. Breadth was defined as annotated unique rearrangements over total unique productive rearrangements; depth was the summed frequency of those rearrangements. Two-sided Wilcoxon rank-sum tests were applied when comparing TCR breadth between groups. TCRdb retrieved this table from immuneACCESS and kept in-frame rearrangements only. Not all clones are present; in checked studies, unresolved V genes account for under half, and no reason is known for the remainder. V, J and clone size reflect that table, while D and trimming were determined from the DNA. The sample table lists roughly 320,000 clones, around four fifths of them with a count of one. 2.1% of the sample goes to the ten largest clones.

Details on this clone: The antigen this receptor binds is unknown. Base qualities are missing; no much larger clone stands one base away.

Results and caveats for the whole study, not just this receptor: The study lacked the statistical power to compare responses across vaccine doses or regimens. Non-spike TCR breadth was comparable between vaccine and placebo recipients, consistent with the vaccine containing only spike. Ad26.COV2.S recipients had higher spike-specific TCR breadth than placebo recipients (P = 0.0014). After vaccination, substantial breadth of spike-specific CD8+ and CD4+ T cell responses was reported. The authors noted that total T cell responses may have been underestimated by the TCR breadth and depth analyses.

Per the germline V gene (reference sequence), LGHDT is the CDR1 and YNNKEL is the CDR2. The CDR3, from cysteine to phenylalanine, totals 15 residues. The kept DNA is CDR3 alone, 45 bases in frame from the first base. V sheds 4 bases and J sheds 6 bases, leaving 16 bases between their ends. According to the study, the label for this sample's treatment or condition signals: 19 received Ad26.COV2.S at low or high dose, single or two shots; about five received placebo; per-sample allocation not given. For vaccine and placebo recipients, the sequenced repertoires came from samples collected on day 63 after the first injection. Between 29 July and 7 August 2020, Cohort 1b enrolled about 27 adults aged 18-55 years at one site in Boston, USA. Ad26.COV2.S was a replication-incompetent adenovirus type 26 vector expressing a prefusion-stabilized SARS-CoV-2 spike protein from the original Wuhan strain.

The TCR sequence derives from a person aged 18-65 years who received the Ad26.COV2.S COVID-19 vaccine or a placebo. The rearranged segments are TRBV3-1 (or the pseudogene TRBV3-2) and TRBJ1-5, with the D gene not confidently named. Source: peripheral blood, taken in a trial of Ad26.COV2.S vaccine versus placebo. The CDR3 has the sequence CASSPGLPVSQPQHF. The DNA reads as follows: TGTGCCAGCAGCCCCGGACTGCCGGTCAGTCAGCCCCAGCATTTT.